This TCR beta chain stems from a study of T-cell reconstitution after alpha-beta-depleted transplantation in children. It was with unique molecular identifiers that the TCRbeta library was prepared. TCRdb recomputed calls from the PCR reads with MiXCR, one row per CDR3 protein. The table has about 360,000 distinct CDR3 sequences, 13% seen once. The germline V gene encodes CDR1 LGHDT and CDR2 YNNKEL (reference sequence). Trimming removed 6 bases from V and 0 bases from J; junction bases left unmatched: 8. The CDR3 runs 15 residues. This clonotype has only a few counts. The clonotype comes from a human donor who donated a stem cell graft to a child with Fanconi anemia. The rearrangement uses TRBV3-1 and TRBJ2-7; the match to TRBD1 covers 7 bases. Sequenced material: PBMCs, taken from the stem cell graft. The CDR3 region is CASSRQGDFSYEQYF. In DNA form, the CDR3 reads TGTGCCAGCAGTCGACAGGGAGACTTCTCCTACGAGCAGTACTTC.